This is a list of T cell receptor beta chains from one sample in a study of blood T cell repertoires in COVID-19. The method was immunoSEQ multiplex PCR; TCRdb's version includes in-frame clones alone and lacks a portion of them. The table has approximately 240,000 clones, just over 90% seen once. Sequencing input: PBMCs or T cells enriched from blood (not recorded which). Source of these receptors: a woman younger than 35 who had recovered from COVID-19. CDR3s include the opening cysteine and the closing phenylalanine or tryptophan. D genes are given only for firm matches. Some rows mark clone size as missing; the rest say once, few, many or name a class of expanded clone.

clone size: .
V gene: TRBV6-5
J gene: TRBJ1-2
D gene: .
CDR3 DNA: TGTGCCAGCAGTTACTCAAGCAGGGCCCCATATGGCTACACCTTC
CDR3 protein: CASSYSSRAPYGYTF

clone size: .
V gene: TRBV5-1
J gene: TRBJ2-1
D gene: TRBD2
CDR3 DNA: TGCGCCAGCAGCTTCCCAATAGCGGGGGTCTCCTACAATGAGCAGTTCTTC
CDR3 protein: CASSFPIAGVSYNEQFF

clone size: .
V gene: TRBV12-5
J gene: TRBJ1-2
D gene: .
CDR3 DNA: TGTGCTAGTGACGGCGCCAGGGGCCATGGCTACACCTTC
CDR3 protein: CASDGARGHGYTF

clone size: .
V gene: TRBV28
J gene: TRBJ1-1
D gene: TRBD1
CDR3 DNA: TGTGCCACCGACCTGGAGCAGGGGGGCCAATTGAACACTGAAGCTTTCTTT
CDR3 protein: CATDLEQGGQLNTEAFF

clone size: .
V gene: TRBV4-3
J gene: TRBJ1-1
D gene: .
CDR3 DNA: TGCGCCAGCAGCCTAGGACAGAACACTGAAGCTTTCTTT
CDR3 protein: CASSLGQNTEAFF

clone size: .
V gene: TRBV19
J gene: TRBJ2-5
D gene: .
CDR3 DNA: TGTGCCAGTAGTTTCCGACTGGTTCAAGAGACCCAGTACTTC
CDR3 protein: CASSFRLVQETQYF

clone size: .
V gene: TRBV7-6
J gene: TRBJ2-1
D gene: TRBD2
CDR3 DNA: TGTGCCAGCAGCTTAACGACTAGCGGCTACTACAATGAGCAGTTCTTC
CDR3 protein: CASSLTTSGYYNEQFF

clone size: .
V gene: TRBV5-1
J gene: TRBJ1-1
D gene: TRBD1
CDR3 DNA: TGCGCCAGCAGCGGACAGGAGAACACTGAAGCTTTCTTT
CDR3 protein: CASSGQENTEAFF

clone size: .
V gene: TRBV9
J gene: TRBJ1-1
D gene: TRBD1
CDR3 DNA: TGTGCCAGCAGCGCCCAACAGGGGGCCCGAGCTTTCTTT
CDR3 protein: CASSAQQGARAFF

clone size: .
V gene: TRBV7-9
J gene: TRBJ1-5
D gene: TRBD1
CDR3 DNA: TGTGCCAGCAGCTTAGGGGACAGTCCTAGCAATCAGCCCCAGCATTTT
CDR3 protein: CASSLGDSPSNQPQHF

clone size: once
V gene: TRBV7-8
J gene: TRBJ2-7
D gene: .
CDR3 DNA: TGTGCCAGCAGTCCTAAGGGGTCCTTAGGCCCCGAGCAGTACTTC
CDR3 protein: CASSPKGSLGPEQYF

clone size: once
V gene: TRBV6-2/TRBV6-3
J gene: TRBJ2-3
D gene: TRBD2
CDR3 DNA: TGTGCCAGCAGTTACGTTGCGGGGGGCCCCCTCAGCACAGATACGCAGTATTTT
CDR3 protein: CASSYVAGGPLSTDTQYF

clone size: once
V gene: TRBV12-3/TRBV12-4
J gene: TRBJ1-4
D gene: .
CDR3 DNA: TGTGCCAGCAGTTCCAGGGGTGAAAAACTGTTTTTT
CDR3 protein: CASSSRGEKLFF

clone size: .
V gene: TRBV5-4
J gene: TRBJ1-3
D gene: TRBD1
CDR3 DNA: TGTGCCAGCAGCTCGGACAGGAGAAACACCATATATTTT
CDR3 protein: CASSSDRRNTIYF

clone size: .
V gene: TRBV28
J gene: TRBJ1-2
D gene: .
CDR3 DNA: TGTGCCAGCAGTTTAACGAACGGGGGCTATGGCTACACCTTC
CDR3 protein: CASSLTNGGYGYTF

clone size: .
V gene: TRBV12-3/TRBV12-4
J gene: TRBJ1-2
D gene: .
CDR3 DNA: TGTGCCAGCAGTCCCCAGCGTAACTATGGCTACACCTTC
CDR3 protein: CASSPQRNYGYTF

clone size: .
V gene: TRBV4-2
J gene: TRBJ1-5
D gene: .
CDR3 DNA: TGTGCCAGCAGCCAAGAGGGTCTGGGGCCTCAGGGGCAGCCCCAGCATTTT
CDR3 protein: CASSQEGLGPQGQPQHF

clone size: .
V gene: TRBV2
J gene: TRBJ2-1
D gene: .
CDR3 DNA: TGTGCCAGCAGTGAACTGCTCCCGGGAGACAATGAGCAGTTCTTC
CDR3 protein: CASSELLPGDNEQFF

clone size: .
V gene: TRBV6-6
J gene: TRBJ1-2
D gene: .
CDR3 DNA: TGTGCCAGCAGTGTAGAGAGAAATGGCTACACCTTC
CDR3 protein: CASSVERNGYTF

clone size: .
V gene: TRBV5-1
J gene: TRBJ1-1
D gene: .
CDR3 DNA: TGCGCCAGCAGCGCGACACAGGGGAACACTGAAGCTTTCTTT
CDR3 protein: CASSATQGNTEAFF

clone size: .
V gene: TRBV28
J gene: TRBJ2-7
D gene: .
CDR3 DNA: TGTGCCAGCAGTGAAAGACAGAACGAGCAGTACTTC
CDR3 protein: CASSERQNEQYF

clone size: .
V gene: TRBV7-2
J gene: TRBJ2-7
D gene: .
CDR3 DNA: TGTGCCAGCAGCCGGGACTCGGCCTACGAGCAGTACTTC
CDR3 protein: CASSRDSAYEQYF

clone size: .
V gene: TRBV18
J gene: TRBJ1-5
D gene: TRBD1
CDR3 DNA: TGTGCCAGCTCGGAGGGGACAGGGGGCGTTCAGCCCCAGCATTTT
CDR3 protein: CASSEGTGGVQPQHF

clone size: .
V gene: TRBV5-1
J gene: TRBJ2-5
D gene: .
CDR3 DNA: TGCGCCAGCAGCTTGGGGGCCCTAGCGCAACAAGAGACCCAGTACTTC
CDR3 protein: CASSLGALAQQETQYF

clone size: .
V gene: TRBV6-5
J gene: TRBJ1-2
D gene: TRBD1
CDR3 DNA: TGTGCCAGCAGCCCGGGGACAGCGAACGTCTATGGCTACACCTTC
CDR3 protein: CASSPGTANVYGYTF

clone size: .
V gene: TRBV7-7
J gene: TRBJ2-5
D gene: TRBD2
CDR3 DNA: TGTGCTAGCAGCCCCCGGGGGGGTCCCCAGTACTTC
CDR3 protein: CASSPRGGPQYF

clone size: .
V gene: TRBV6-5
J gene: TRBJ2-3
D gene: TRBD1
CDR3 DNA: TGTGCCAGCAGACGACAGGGGGATACGCAGTATTTT
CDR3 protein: CASRRQGDTQYF

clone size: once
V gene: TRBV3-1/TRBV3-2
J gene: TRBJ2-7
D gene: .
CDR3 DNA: TGTGCCAGCAGCCAAGATCTCGGGGGTGAGCAGTACTTC
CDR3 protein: CASSQDLGGEQYF

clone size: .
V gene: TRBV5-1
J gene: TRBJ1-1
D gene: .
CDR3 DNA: TGCGCCAGCAGCGGGCAGGGGCGCGGTACTGAAGCTTTCTTT
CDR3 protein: CASSGQGRGTEAFF

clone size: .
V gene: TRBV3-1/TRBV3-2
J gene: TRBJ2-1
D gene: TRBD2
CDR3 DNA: TGTGCCAGCAGCCGGAATCCAGCGGGAGGCTACAATGAGCAGTTCTTC
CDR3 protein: CASSRNPAGGYNEQFF

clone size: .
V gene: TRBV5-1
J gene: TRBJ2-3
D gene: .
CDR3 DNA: TGCGCCAGCAGTAAGGAGGGGTATACGCAGTATTTT
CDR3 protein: CASSKEGYTQYF

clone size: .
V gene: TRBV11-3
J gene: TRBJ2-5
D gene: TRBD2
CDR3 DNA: TGTGCCAGCAGCCCAGAACTAGCGGGGGGAGGAGAGACCCAGTACTTC
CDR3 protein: CASSPELAGGGETQYF

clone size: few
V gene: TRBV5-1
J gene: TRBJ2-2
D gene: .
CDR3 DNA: TGCGCCAGCAGCTTGGGAGGAACCGGGGAGCTGTTTTTT
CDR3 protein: CASSLGGTGELFF

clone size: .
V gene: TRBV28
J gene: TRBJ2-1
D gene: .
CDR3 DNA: TGTGCCAGCAGTAGCCGCTCTAGCTTCCCCCGTAGGGAGCAGTTCTTC
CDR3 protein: CASSSRSSFPRREQFF

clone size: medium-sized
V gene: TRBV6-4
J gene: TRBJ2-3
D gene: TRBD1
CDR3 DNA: TGTGCCAGCAGTGACGGACAGGGGGCAGATACGCAGTATTTT
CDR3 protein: CASSDGQGADTQYF

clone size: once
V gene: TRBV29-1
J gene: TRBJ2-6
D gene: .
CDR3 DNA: TGCAGCGCCTACTCTGGGGCCAACGTCCTGACTTTC
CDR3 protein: CSAYSGANVLTF

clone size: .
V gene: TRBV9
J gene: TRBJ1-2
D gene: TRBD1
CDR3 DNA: TGTGCCAGCAGCGTCGGACAGGGAGTATATGGCTACACCTTC
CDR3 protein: CASSVGQGVYGYTF

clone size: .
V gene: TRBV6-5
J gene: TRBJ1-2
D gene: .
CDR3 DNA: TGTGCCAGCTCCCAAACCGGAGACTATGGCTACACCTTC
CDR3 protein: CASSQTGDYGYTF

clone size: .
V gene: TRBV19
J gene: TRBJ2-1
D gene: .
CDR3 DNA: TGTGCCAGTAGTGATGCCCCGGGCTCCTACAATGAGCAGTTCTTC
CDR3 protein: CASSDAPGSYNEQFF

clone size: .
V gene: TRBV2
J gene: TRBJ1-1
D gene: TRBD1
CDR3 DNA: TGTGCCAGCAGCCGAGGGACAGGTTATAACACTGAAGCTTTCTTT
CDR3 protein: CASSRGTGYNTEAFF

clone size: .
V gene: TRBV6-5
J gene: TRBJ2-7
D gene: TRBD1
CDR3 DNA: TGTGCCAGCAGCTGGGGGACAGGGGCCTACGAGCAGTACTTC
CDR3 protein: CASSWGTGAYEQYF

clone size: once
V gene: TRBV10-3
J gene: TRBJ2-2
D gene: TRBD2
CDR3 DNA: TGTGCCATCCGCGGGGGACTCACCGGGGAGCTGTTTTTT
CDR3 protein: CAIRGGLTGELFF

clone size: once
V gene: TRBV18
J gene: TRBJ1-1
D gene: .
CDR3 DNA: TGTGCCAGCTCGTTGAGGGACACTGAAGCTTTCTTT
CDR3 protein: CASSLRDTEAFF

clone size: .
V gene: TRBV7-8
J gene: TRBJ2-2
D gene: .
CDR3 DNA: TGTGCCAGCAGCCCCAATCAGGGCCGGGCGAACACCGGGGAGCTGTTTTTT
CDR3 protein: CASSPNQGRANTGELFF

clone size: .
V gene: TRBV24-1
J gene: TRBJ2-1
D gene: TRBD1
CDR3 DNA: TGTGCCACCAGTGACCCTGGGACAGGGAGCCCATACAATGAGCAGTTCTTC
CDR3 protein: CATSDPGTGSPYNEQFF

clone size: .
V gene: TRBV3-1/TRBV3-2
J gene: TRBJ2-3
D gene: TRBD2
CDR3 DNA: TGTGCCAGCAGCCAAGGGACTAGAGAAGATACGCAGTATTTT
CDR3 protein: CASSQGTREDTQYF